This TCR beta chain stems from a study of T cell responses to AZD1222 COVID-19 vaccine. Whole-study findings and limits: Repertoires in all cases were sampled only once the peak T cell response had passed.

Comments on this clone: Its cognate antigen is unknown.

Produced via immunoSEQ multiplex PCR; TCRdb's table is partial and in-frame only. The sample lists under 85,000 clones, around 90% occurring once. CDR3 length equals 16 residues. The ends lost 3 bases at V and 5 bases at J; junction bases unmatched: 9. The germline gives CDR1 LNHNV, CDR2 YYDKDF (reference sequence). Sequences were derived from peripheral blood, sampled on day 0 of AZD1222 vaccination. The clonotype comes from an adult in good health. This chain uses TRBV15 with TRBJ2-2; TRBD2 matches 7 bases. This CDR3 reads CATSRGDYSRTGELFF. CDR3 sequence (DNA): TGTGCCACCAGCAGGGGGGACTATTCCAGAACCGGGGAGCTGTTTTTT.